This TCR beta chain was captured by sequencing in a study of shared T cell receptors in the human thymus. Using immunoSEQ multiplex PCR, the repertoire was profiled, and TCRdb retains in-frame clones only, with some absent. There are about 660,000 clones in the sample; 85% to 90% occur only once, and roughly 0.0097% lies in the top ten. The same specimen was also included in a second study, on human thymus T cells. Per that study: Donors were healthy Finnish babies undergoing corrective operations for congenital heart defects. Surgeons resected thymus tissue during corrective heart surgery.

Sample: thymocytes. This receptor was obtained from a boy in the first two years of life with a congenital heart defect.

In DNA form, the CDR3 reads TGTGCCAGCAGAAGCCGGGACTCTCAAAGCTCCTACGAGCAGTACTTC. The encoded protein is CASRSRDSQSSYEQYF. The J gene is TRBJ2-7, the V gene TRBV28; D possibly corresponds to TRBD2 (6 bases). V lost 6 bases and J lost 0, with 18 bases in between. The CDR3 covers 16 residues. The V gene's germline CDR1 is MDHEN and CDR2 SYDVKM.